The 10 T cell receptor beta chains given below trace back to one sample, sequenced in a study of breast tumors, draining lymph nodes, adjacent tissues. TCRdb independently ran MiXCR on the multiplex PCR reads; one entry per CDR3 protein. The sample records about 52,000 distinct CDR3 sequences, around 40% being singletons. Sequencing input: breast tumor tissue. These receptors were collected from a female donor with breast cancer. Some clones in this sample may be carry-over from other donors' samples.

This clonotype was counted many times. The V gene is TRBV6-6, the J gene TRBJ1-5; 8 nucleotides agree with TRBD1. Trimming removed 5 bases from V and 7 bases from J; junction bases left unmatched: 4. The germline V gene encodes CDR1 MNHNY and CDR2 SVGAGI (reference sequence). CDR3 length: 13 amino acids. CDR3 sequence (DNA): TGTGCCAGCAGTAACAGGGGGGGACAGCCCCAGCATTTT. Translating gives CASSNRGGQPQHF.

A note on this clonotype: A much larger clone lies one base from this, so it may be a read error. The chain recombines TRBV18 with TRBJ1-6; D gene unclear. V lost 1 base and J lost 5, with 6 bases in between. The germline CDR1 and CDR2 sequences are KGHSH and LQKENI. This CDR3 spans 14 amino acids. The CDR3 loop reads CASSPQNHNSPLHF. The CDR3 DNA is TGTGCCAGCTCACCACAGAACCATAATTCACCCCTCCACTTT.

The chain employs TRBV5-5 and TRBJ1-6; D remains ambiguous. Germline V gives CDR1 SGHKS, CDR2 YYEKEE (reference sequence). The CDR3 loop spans 13 amino acids. The germline V and J ends were trimmed by 0 bases and 8 bases, with 6 bases remaining between them. CDR3 DNA sequence: TGTGCCAGCAGCTTGGAGGTCTATTCACCCCTCCACTTT. It codes for CASSLEVYSPLHF.

This clonotype was detected ten times or more. V is TRBV19 and J is TRBJ1-1; the D is unclear. The ends were cut back, 3 bases at V and 2 bases at J, with 7 bases in the middle. The CDR3 runs to 13 residues. Germline CDR1 LNHDA, CDR2 SQIVND (reference sequence). Here the CDR3 reads CASSIGHNTEAFF. CDR3 DNA: TGTGCCAGTAGTATTGGCCATAACACTGAAGCTTTCTTT. The complete variable domain, with remaining parts taken from reference TRBV19 and TRBJ1-1, reads DGGITQSPKYLFRKEGQNVTLSCEQNLNHDAMYWYRQDPGQGLRLIYYSQIVNDFQKGDIAEGYSVSREKKESFPLTVTSAQKNPTAFYLCASSIGHNTEAFFGQGTRLTVV.

As for this clonotype: Since a much larger clone is just one base distant, this may be a read error. V is TRBV6-2 or TRBV6-3 and J is TRBJ2-5; D gene uncertain. Germline-derived CDR1 and CDR2 are MNHEY and SVGEGT. This CDR3 has 14 amino acids. V gave up 6 bases and J gave up 4 bases, with 15 bases separating them. CDR3 amino acids: CASRHWGLTETQYF. The CDR3 region has the DNA TGTGCCAGCAGGCACTGGGGTTTAACAGAGACCCAGTACTTC.

This clonotype was picked up a small number of times. This chain's CDR3 is CASSLFGGNTEAFF. The CDR3 bases are TGTGCCAGCAGCTTATTTGGGGGTAACACTGAAGCTTTCTTT. The V and J genes are TRBV7-9 and TRBJ1-1; TRBD1 might be the D (5 bases). This CDR3 contains 14 residues. V lost 2 bases, J lost 2 bases, and 9 bases lay in between. Germline V CDR1 and CDR2: SEHNR, FQNEAQ (reference sequence).

This clonotype was recorded many times. The J gene is TRBJ2-3, the V gene TRBV7-9; TRBD1 or TRBD2 may be the D gene (5 bases each). V was shortened by 5 bases and J by 4 bases, with 16 bases between the two germline ends. CDR3 length: 15 residues. CDR1 SEHNR and CDR2 FQNEAQ come from the germline V gene (reference sequence). The CDR3 spells CASSDDPRGADTQYF. CDR3 sequence (DNA): TGTGCCAGCAGCGACGATCCCCGAGGGGCAGATACGCAGTATTTT.

This clonotype was detected many times. The chain uses TRBV28 and TRBJ2-3; D is possibly TRBD1 (5 bases). The CDR3 runs to 15 residues. Between the trimmed V and J ends, which lost 5 bases and 2 bases, there was a span of 14 bases. Germline loops: CDR1 MDHEN, CDR2 SYDVKM. CDR3 DNA sequence: TGTGCCAGCAGTGATCCCACAGGTCTCACAGATACGCAGTATTTT. As protein: CASSDPTGLTDTQYF.

There are many counts of this clonotype. The chain employs TRBV6-1 and TRBJ2-4; 8 positions agree with TRBD2. Germline V lookup: CDR1 MNHNS, CDR2 SASEGT. CDR3 length: 14 amino acids. V shed 6 bases and J 5 bases; nucleotides not matched to a gene: 6. The DNA for the CDR3 is TGTGCCAGCAGCGTTTGGCGGGAGGAAAACATTCAGTACTTC. This translates into CASSVWREENIQYF.

The chain links TRBV20-1 to TRBJ2-7; 12 bases fit TRBD2. Per germline, CDR1 DFQATT and CDR2 SNEGSKA (reference sequence). J gave up 3 bases and V 1 base, and 4 bases lay outside the gene matches. CDR3 length: 15 amino acids. The CDR3 coding sequence is TGCAGTGCTAGAGTGCTAGCGGGAGGGAACTACGAGCAGTACTTC. Residues: CSARVLAGGNYEQYF.